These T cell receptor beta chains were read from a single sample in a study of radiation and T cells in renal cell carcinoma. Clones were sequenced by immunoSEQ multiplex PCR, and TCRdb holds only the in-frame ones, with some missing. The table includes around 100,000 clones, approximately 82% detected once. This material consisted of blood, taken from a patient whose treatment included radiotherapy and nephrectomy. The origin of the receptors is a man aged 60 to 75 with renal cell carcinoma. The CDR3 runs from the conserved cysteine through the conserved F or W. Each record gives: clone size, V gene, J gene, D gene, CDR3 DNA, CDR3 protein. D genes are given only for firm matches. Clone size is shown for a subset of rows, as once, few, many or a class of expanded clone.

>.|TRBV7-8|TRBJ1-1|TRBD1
TGTGCCAGCATCCAAGCGGGGACAGGGAACATTGAAGCTTTCTTT
CASIQAGTGNIEAFF
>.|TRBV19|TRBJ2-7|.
TGTGCCAGTAGTATGGCGGGCCCCTACGAGCAGTACTTC
CASSMAGPYEQYF
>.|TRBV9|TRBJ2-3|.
TGTGCCAGCAGCCCAAGGGGGGACACCTACACAGATACGCAGTATTTT
CASSPRGDTYTDTQYF
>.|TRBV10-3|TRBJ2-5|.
TGTGCCATCAGTGAGTCTAGCCGGGAGACCCAGTACTTC
CAISESSRETQYF
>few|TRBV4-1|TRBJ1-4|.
TGCGCCAGCAGTCCGCGACCTCTGGGGAATGAAAAACTGTTTTTT
CASSPRPLGNEKLFF
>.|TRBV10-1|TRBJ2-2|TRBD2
TGCGCCAGCAGTGGCACTAGCGGGAGCGGGCCCGGGGAGCTGTTTTTT
CASSGTSGSGPGELFF
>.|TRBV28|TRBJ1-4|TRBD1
TGTGCCACCAGGACAGGGGTTGCTGAAAAACTGTTTTTT
CATRTGVAEKLFF
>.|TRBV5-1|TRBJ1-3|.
TGCGCCAGCAGCTTGGAGGGGCCAGGCTCTGGAAACACCATATATTTT
CASSLEGPGSGNTIYF
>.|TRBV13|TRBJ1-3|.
TGTGCCAGCAGCTTCGACACCGGAGGAAACACCATATATTTT
CASSFDTGGNTIYF
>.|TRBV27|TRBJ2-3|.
TGTGCCAGCAGTTCATTCACAGATACGCAGTATTTT
CASSSFTDTQYF
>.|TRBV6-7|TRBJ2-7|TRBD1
TGTGCCAGCACCGGGACAGTGAACTACGAGCAGTACTTC
CASTGTVNYEQYF
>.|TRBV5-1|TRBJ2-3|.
TGCGCCAGCAGCTTGGAGGGGACTAGCACAGATACGCAGTATTTT
CASSLEGTSTDTQYF
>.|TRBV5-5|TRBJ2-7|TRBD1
TGTGCCAGCAGCTTGCAAGGACAGGGTGGTTACGAGCAGTACTTC
CASSLQGQGGYEQYF
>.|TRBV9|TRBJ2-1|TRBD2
TGTGCCAGCAGCGCATGGTGGCGACTAGCGGGAGGGGGTCACAATGAGCAGTTCTTC
CASSAWWRLAGGGHNEQFF
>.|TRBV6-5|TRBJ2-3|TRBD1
TGTGCCAGCAGCTACAGGGGTCTCCGAGGGACAGATACGCAGTATTTT
CASSYRGLRGTDTQYF
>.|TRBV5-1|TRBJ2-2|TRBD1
TGCGCCAGCAGCTTACGAGGACAGGGGACGAACACCGGGGAGCTGTTTTTT
CASSLRGQGTNTGELFF
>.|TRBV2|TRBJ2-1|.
TGTGCCAGCCGGCAAAGTCCCGGGACATACAATGAGCAGTTCTTC
CASRQSPGTYNEQFF
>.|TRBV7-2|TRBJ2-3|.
TGTGCCAGCAGCTTAGAGGTGTTCACAGATACGCAGTATTTT
CASSLEVFTDTQYF
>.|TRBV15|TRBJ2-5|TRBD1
TGTGCCACCAGCAGACAGACAGGGCCTTTTTCCCAGTACTTC
CATSRQTGPFSQYF
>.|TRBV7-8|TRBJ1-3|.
TGTGCCAGCAGCTTAGCATCCAGGACCTATGGAAACACCATATATTTT
CASSLASRTYGNTIYF
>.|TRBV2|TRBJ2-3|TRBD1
TGTGCCAGCAATCAGGACAGGGGGCGAGAAGATACGCAGTATTTT
CASNQDRGREDTQYF
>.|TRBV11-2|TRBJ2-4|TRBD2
TGTGCCAGCAGCTTTGCGGGAGACAACATTCAGTACTTC
CASSFAGDNIQYF
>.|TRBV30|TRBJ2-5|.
TGTGCCTGGAGCCCGAGGGGCAGCAGAGAGACCCAGTACTTC
CAWSPRGSRETQYF
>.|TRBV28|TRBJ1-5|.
TGTGCCAGCAAAGGGAGAGGGTCTCAGCCCCAGCATTTT
CASKGRGSQPQHF